This TCR beta chain was sequenced for a study of OX40 agonist ivuxolimab in advanced cancers. Study background: Three patients responded partially, comprising one with hepatocellular carcinoma and two with cutaneous melanoma. Study-wide points: Low clonal expansion, among the lowest seen, marked partial responders at 0.1-3.0 mg/kg.

CDR3 length: 15 amino acids. Looked up from germline, CDR1 is LGHNT and CDR2 is FRNRAP. With V trimmed by 6 bases and J by 0 bases, 6 bases remained unmatched. Sampling times: baseline, cycle 4 day 1, cycle 7 day 1. Of note for this clone: Its antigen is undetermined.

Libraries were prepared by immunoSEQ multiplex PCR; TCRdb keeps only in-frame clonotypes and omits some of them. The sample has fewer than 85,000 clones; roughly 80% are singletons. The source was CD4+ or CD8+ T cells sorted from blood, collected in a trial of the OX40 agonist ivuxolimab. The J gene is TRBJ2-3, the V gene TRBV12-5, with 7 bases fitting TRBD2. This clonotype originated in an adult with an advanced solid tumor such as melanoma, head and neck, liver or kidney cancer. The CDR3 DNA reads as TGTGCTAGTGGGGGGGGGTTCGCTAGCACAGATACGCAGTATTTT. Translated, it gives CASGGGFASTDTQYF.